Below, 21 T cell receptor beta chains from the same sample are listed, as sequenced in a study of Graves' ophthalmopathy and Graves' hyperthyroidism. The TCR beta CDR3 regions underwent amplification from RNA transcripts. Investigators did first-round RT-PCR with HTBI primers, then second-round multiplex PCR. TCRdb used MiXCR to reprocess the multiplex PCR reads, holding one entry per CDR3 protein. There are more than 300,000 distinct CDR3 sequences in the sample; approximately 17% occur only once, and 2% to 2.5% lies in the top ten. Sequenced input: peripheral blood. These receptor sequences come from an adult woman with stable Graves' hyperthyroidism.

This clonotype showed up many times. Because the CDR3's place on the DNA is in doubt, the DNA is left out and the CDR3 is given as listed by TCRdb. The chain links TRBV4-3 to TRBJ1-2; whether TRBD1, the table's D call, matches the DNA was not checked. CDR1 is LGHNA and CDR2 is YSLEER in the germline V gene. The CDR3 contains 13 residues when both ends are counted. The CDR3 region is CASSQFVAEGIRF.

This clonotype was seen a handful of times. V is TRBV11-1 and J is TRBJ2-7, with unresolved D. Trimming stripped 3 bases from V and 0 bases from J, with 18 bases between. Germline V gives CDR1 SGHAT, CDR2 FQDESV (reference sequence). The CDR3 totals 17 residues. This CDR3 is CASSFNARSRSSYEQYF. CDR3 nucleotides: TGTGCCAGCAGCTTTAATGCGAGAAGTCGGAGCTCCTACGAGCAGTACTTC.

Concerning this clonotype itself: One base away lies a much larger clone, so this may be a sequencing read error. The rearrangement links TRBV27 to TRBJ2-7; D possibly uses TRBD1 or TRBD2 (5 bases each). This CDR3 has 14 residues. Germline CDR1 reads MNHEY; CDR2 reads SMNVEV (reference sequence). DNA of the CDR3: TGTGCCATCAGTACCGGGACCGAAATCAGCGAGCAGTACTTC. It specifies CAISTGTEISEQYF.

In this sample, this clonotype turned up many times. V usage is TRBV6-2 or TRBV6-3 and J usage is TRBJ2-7; the D gene is possibly TRBD1 (6 bases). In germline, CDR1 is MNHEY, CDR2 SVGEGT. V lost 4 bases to trimming and J lost 4 bases, with 17 bases between them. The CDR3 covers 15 residues. The CDR3 DNA follows: TGTGCCAGCAGTTTCAGGGGACATGGTGGATACGAGCAGTACTTC. Residues: CASSFRGHGGYEQYF.

This clonotype was found a few times. The chain recombines TRBV12-3 or TRBV12-4 with TRBJ2-2, with a weak D call TRBD1 (5 bases). The CDR3 extends over 14 amino acids. Trimming removed 4 bases at V and 4 bases at J, with 10 bases between. DNA of the CDR3: TGTGCCAGCAGTTCCGCCGACAGCACCGGGGAGCTGTTTTTT. Protein: CASSSADSTGELFF.

This clonotype was counted at least ten times. The genes are TRBV30 and TRBJ1-3; D may be TRBD1 (6 bases). Per the germline V gene, CDR1 is GTSNPN and CDR2 is SVGIG (reference sequence). The CDR3 consists of 14 residues. The V end lost 4 bases, the J end lost 4 bases, and 14 bases lay between the germline ends. The DNA for the CDR3 is TGTGCCTGGACCACCGGGACACCGGGAAACACCATATATTTT. Translated: CAWTTGTPGNTIYF.

This clonotype was seen repeatedly, ten times or more. CDR3 bases: TGTGCCAGCCTACATAACAGAGAGAGAGCTTTCTTT. Encoded protein: CASLHNRERAFF. The chain recombines TRBV28 with TRBJ1-1; D gene unclear. Germline V gives CDR1 MDHEN, CDR2 SYDVKM. The V end lost 8 bases, the J end lost 10 bases, and 17 bases lay between the germline ends. This CDR3 has 12 residues.

The sample holds many counts of this clonotype. The rearrangement joins TRBV6-4 to TRBJ1-5, with D unclear. The CDR3 contains 10 residues. The germline V gene encodes CDR1 MRHNA and CDR2 SNTAGT. V was cut by 9 bases and J by 7 bases, with 7 bases left in between. CDR3 nucleotide sequence: TGTGCCAGGGCGGACCAGCCCCAGCATTTT. Translated: CARADQPQHF.

In this sample, this clonotype turned up many times. The genes are TRBV11-2 and TRBJ2-7; D is undetermined. CDR1 is SGHAT and CDR2 is FQNNGV in the germline V gene. This CDR3 is built from 13 residues. V was cut by 1 base and J by 3 bases, with 7 bases left in between. The CDR3 reads CASSLGRLYEQYF. The CDR3 DNA is TGTGCCAGCAGCTTAGGCAGGCTCTACGAGCAGTACTTC.

This clonotype was recorded many times. The chain links TRBV2 to TRBJ2-2; 9 bases map to TRBD2. V was pared by 2 bases and J by 5 bases, with 3 bases of the junction left unmatched. Per germline, CDR1 SNHLY and CDR2 FYNNEI. The CDR3 runs to 15 residues. The CDR3 sequence: CASSEWTSETGELFF. The CDR3 DNA follows: TGTGCCAGCAGTGAATGGACTAGCGAGACCGGGGAGCTGTTTTTT.

This clonotype was seen a few times. The gene calls are TRBV7-2 and TRBJ2-3; D might be TRBD2 (7 bases). V lost 5 bases and J 8 bases, leaving 35 bases between the germline ends. The CDR3 is 20 residues long. The germline V gene has CDR1 SGHTA and CDR2 FQGNSA. CDR3 nucleotides: TGTGCCAGCAGCACCGCCGCCTTTACAGGGACTAACAAGTGGGGCGCTACGCAGTATTTT. Residues: CASSTAAFTGTNKWGATQYF.

The table lists this clonotype with many counts. The chain couples TRBV29-1 to TRBJ2-7; D uncertain. The CDR3 is 11 residues long. V shed 0 bases and J shed 4 bases, with 4 bases lying between them. Germline lookup yields CDR1 SQVTM and CDR2 ANQGSEA. For the CDR3, the DNA is TGCAGCGTTGAAGACCGTTACGAGCAGTACTTC. Amino acids: CSVEDRYEQYF.

This rearrangement joins TRBV7-2 to TRBJ1-2; D possibly corresponds to TRBD1 (5 bases). Germline V gene lookup returns CDR1 SGHTA and CDR2 FQGNSA. CDR3 length equals 14 residues. The germline V and J ends were trimmed by 1 base and 8 bases, with 14 bases remaining between them. The CDR3 sequence is CASSLEGEGDGYTF. The CDR3 nucleotides are TGTGCCAGCAGCTTAGAAGGGGAAGGGGACGGCTACACCTTC.

V gene TRBV27 combines with J gene TRBJ2-5; unclear D gene. The CDR3 is 17 residues long. Per germline, CDR1 MNHEY and CDR2 SMNVEV (reference sequence). Trimming pared 5 bases from V and 2 bases from J, leaving 21 bases between. The DNA of the CDR3 is TGTGCCAGCAGTCGAACCCCTATCGTCGGGTATCAAGAGACCCAGTACTTC. It yields the protein CASSRTPIVGYQETQYF.

This clonotype has ten or more counts. The rearrangement links TRBV12-3 or TRBV12-4 to TRBJ2-7; D is ambiguous. The CDR3 length is 11 residues. The V gene lost 6 bases and the J gene lost 0 bases, with 3 bases spanning the gap. CDR3 region: CASSPSYEQYF. The CDR3 bases are TGTGCCAGCAGCCCCTCCTACGAGCAGTACTTC.

This clonotype was counted many times. V gene TRBV6-5 combines with J gene TRBJ2-7; 7 nucleotides agree with TRBD1. The CDR3 is 15 amino acids. J lost 3 bases, V lost 2 bases, and 7 bases had no gene match. CDR1 and CDR2 from the germline V gene are MNHEY and SVGAGI. CDR3 nucleotide sequence: TGTGCCAGCAGTTACGACGGGACAGCAAACTACGAGCAGTACTTC. Translated, it gives CASSYDGTANYEQYF.

This clonotype was observed at least ten times. In nucleotides, the CDR3 is TGTGCCAGCAGCTTAAGGGGGCAGGGTGGAAACATTCAGTACTTC. Translation gives CASSLRGQGGNIQYF. The J gene is TRBJ2-4, the V gene TRBV7-9, with 7 positions matching TRBD1. The germline V gene encodes CDR1 SEHNR and CDR2 FQNEAQ (reference sequence). This CDR3 has 15 amino acids. V shed 2 bases, J shed 6 bases, and the junction held 7 bases outside the gene matches.

This clonotype showed up many times. The rearrangement joins TRBV7-9 to TRBJ2-7, with 7 bases that match TRBD1. In germline, CDR1 is SEHNR, CDR2 FQNEAQ (reference sequence). Trimming took 0 bases from V and 4 from J; bases not matched to a gene: 6. The CDR3 length is 15 residues. The CDR3 sequence is CASSLAGDSTYEQYF. The CDR3 DNA follows: TGTGCCAGCAGCTTAGCGGGGGACAGTACTTACGAGCAGTACTTC.

Ten or more counts support this clonotype. The chain has TRBV19 and TRBJ1-5, with unresolved D. The germline CDR1 and CDR2 sequences are LNHDA and SQIVND (reference sequence). This CDR3 is 15 amino acids long. The V end was cut by 4 bases, the J end by 4 bases, with 14 bases between. The CDR3 DNA reads TGTGCCAGTAGTAGGAGGGCGGACGGAAATCAGCCCCAGCATTTT. Its translation is CASSRRADGNQPQHF. Combining the CDR3 with reference TRBV19 and TRBJ1-5 gives the whole variable domain DGGITQSPKYLFRKEGQNVTLSCEQNLNHDAMYWYRQDPGQGLRLIYYSQIVNDFQKGDIAEGYSVSREKKESFPLTVTSAQKNPTAFYLCASSRRADGNQPQHFGDGTRLSIL.

At least ten counts were recorded for this clonotype. This may come from a read error, since a much larger clone is one base off. This sequence joins TRBV6-1 and TRBJ2-7; D is ambiguous. Germline CDR1 reads MNHNS; CDR2 reads SASEGT. The CDR3 runs to 11 residues. CDR3 sequence reads: CVSSISYEQYF. The CDR3 nucleotides read TGTGTCAGCAGCATCTCCTACGAGCAGTACTTC.

In its sample, this clonotype was seen a few times. The chain uses TRBV7-9 and TRBJ2-6; a possible D gene is TRBD1 (7 bases). Trimming cost V 0 bases and J 0 bases, with 12 bases left between them. The CDR3 spans 18 residues. Germline V lookup: CDR1 SEHNR, CDR2 FQNEAQ (reference sequence). CDR3 sequence: CASSLAEGADSGANVLTF. The CDR3 bases are TGTGCCAGCAGCTTAGCGGAGGGGGCGGACTCTGGGGCCAACGTCCTGACTTTC.